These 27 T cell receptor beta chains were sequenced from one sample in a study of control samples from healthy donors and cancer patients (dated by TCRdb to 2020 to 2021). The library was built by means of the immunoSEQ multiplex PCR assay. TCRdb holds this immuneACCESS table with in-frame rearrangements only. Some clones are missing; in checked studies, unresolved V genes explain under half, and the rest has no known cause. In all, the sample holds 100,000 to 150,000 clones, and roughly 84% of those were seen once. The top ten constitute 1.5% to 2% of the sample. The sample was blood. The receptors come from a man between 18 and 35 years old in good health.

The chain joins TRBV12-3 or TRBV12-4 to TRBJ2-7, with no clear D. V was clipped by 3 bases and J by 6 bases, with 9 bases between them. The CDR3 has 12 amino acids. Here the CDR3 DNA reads TGTGCCAGCAGTTTCGTGGCCTCCGAGCAGTACTTC. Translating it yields CASSFVASEQYF.

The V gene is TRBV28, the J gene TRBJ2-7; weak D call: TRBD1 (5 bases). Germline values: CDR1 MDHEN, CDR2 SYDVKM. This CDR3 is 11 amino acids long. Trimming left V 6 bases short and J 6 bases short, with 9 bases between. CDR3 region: CASSLGAEQYF. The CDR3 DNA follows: TGTGCCAGCAGCTTAGGGGCCGAGCAGTACTTC.

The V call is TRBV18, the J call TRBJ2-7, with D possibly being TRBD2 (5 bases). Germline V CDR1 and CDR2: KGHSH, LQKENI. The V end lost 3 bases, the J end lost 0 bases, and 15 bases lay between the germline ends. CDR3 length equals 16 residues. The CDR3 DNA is TGTGCCAGCTCACCGCCTTCGGGCGGGCGCTCCTACGAGCAGTACTTC. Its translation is CASSPPSGGRSYEQYF.

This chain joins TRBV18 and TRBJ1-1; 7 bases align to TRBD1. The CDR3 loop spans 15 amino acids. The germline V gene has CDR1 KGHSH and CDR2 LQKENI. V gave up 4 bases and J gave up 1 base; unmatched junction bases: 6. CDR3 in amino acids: CASSQQGIENTEAFF. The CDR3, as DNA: TGTGCCAGCTCACAACAGGGGATAGAGAACACTGAAGCTTTCTTT. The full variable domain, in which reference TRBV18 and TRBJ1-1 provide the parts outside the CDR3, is NAGVMQNPRHLVRRRGQEARLRCSPMKGHSHVYWYRQLPEEGLKFMVYLQKENIIDESGMPKERFSAEFPKEGPSILRIQQVVRGDSAAYFCASSQQGIENTEAFFGQGTRLTVV.

CDR3 residues: CAIAPGPEAEAFF. The CDR3 nucleotides are TGTGCCATCGCCCCGGGACCCGAGGCTGAAGCTTTCTTT. V and J are TRBV6-5 and TRBJ1-1; D possibly corresponds to TRBD1 (5 bases). CDR1 MNHEY and CDR2 SVGAGI come from the germline V gene. CDR3 size: 13 residues. Trimming took off 10 bases at V and 6 bases at J, with 18 bases between the two ends.

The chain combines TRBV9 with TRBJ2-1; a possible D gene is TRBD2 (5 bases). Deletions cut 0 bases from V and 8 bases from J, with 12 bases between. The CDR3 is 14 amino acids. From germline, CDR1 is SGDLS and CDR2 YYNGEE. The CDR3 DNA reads TGTGCCAGCAGCGTAGCTAGCTTAGGATATGAGCAGTTCTTC. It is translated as CASSVASLGYEQFF. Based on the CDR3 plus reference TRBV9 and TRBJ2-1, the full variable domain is DSGVTQTPKHLITATGQRVTLRCSPRSGDLSVYWYQQSLDQGLQFLIQYYNGEERAKGNILERFSAQQFPDLHSELNLSSLELGDSALYFCASSVASLGYEQFFGPGTRLTVL.

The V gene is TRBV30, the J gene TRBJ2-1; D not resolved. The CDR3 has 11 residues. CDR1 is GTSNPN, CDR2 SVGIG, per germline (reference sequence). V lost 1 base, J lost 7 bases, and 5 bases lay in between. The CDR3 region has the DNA TGTGCCTGGAGTGGAGTTAATGAGCAGTTCTTC. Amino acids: CAWSGVNEQFF.

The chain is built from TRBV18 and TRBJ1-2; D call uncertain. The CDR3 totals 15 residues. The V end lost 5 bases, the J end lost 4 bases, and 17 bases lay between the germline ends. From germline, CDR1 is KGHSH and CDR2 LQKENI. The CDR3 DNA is TGTGCCAGCTCAAAGGTAGCGGCGGACCCCTATGGCTACACCTTC. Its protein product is CASSKVAADPYGYTF.

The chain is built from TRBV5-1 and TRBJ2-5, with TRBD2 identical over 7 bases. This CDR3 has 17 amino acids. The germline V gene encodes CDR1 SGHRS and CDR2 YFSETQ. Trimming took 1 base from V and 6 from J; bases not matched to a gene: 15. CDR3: CASSLFGEGAKRQTQYF. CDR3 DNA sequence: TGCGCCAGCAGCTTGTTCGGGGAGGGAGCGAAAAGACAGACCCAGTACTTC.

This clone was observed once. The CDR3 nucleotides read TGTGCCAGTAGTATCCTGGCGGGACAGGGCAGCGAAAAACTGTTTTTT. This encodes CASSILAGQGSEKLFF. The V call is TRBV19, the J call TRBJ1-4; 9 bases agree with TRBD1. This CDR3 has 16 amino acids. V lost 3 bases, J lost 8 bases, and 10 bases stayed unmatched. Germline loops: CDR1 LNHDA, CDR2 SQIVND (reference sequence).

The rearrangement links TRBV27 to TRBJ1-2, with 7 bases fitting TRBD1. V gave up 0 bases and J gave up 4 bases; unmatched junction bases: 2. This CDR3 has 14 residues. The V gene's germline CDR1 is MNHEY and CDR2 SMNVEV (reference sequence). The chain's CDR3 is CASSLSGQVYGYTF. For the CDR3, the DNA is TGTGCCAGCAGTTTATCCGGACAGGTCTATGGCTACACCTTC.

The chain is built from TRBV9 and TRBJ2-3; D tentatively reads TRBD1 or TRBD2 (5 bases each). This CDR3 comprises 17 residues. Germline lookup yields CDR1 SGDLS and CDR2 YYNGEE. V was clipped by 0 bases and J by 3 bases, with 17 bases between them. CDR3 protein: CASSVDSGTLLTDTQYF. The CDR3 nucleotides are TGTGCCAGCAGCGTAGACTCCGGGACCCTTTTAACAGATACGCAGTATTTT.

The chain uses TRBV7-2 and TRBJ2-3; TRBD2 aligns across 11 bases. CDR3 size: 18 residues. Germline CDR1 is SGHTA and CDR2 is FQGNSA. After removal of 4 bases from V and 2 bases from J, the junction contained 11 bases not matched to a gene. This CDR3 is CASSSLPGTSGYTDTQYF. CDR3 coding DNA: TGTGCCAGCAGCTCGCTTCCCGGGACTAGCGGATACACAGATACGCAGTATTTT.

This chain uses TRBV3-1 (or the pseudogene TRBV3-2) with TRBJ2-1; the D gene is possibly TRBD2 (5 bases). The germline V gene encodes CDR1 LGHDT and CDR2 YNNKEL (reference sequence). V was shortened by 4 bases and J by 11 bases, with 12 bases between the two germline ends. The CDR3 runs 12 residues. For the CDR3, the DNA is TGTGCCAGCAGCCCGGCGGGCGTAAAGCAGTTCTTC. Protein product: CASSPAGVKQFF.

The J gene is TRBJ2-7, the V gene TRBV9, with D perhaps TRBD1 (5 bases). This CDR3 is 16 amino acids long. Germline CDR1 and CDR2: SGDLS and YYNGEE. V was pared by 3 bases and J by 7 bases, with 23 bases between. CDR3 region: CASSATTDLMGDEQYF. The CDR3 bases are TGTGCCAGCAGCGCTACGACAGACCTCATGGGCGATGAGCAGTACTTC.

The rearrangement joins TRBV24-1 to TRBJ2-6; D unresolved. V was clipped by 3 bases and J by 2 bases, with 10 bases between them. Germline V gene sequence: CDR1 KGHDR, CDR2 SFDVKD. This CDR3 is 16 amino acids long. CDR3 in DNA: TGTGCCACCAGTGATCCCGGTAGACCTGGGGCCAACGTCCTGACTTTC. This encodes CATSDPGRPGANVLTF.

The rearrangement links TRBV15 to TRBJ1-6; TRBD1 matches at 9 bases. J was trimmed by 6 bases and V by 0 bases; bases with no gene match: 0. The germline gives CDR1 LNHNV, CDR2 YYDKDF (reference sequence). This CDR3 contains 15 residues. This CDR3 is CATSRETGGNSPLHF. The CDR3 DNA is TGTGCCACCAGCAGAGAGACAGGGGGTAATTCACCCCTCCACTTT.

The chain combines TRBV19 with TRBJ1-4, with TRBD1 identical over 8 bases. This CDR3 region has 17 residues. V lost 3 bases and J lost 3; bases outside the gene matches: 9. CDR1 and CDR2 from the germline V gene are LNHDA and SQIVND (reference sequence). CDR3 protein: CASSILQGVSANEKLFF. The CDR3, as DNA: TGTGCCAGTAGTATCTTACAGGGGGTCTCGGCTAATGAAAAACTGTTTTTT.

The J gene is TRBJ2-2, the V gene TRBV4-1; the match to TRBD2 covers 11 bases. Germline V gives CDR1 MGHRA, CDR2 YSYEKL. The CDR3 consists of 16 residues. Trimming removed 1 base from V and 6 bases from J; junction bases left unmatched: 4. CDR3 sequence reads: CASSQALAGGPGELFF. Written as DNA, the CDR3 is TGCGCCAGCAGCCAAGCATTAGCGGGAGGGCCCGGGGAGCTGTTTTTT.

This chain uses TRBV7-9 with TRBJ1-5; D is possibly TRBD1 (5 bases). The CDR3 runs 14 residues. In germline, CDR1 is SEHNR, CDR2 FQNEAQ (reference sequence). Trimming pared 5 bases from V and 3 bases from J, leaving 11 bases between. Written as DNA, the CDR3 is TGTGCCAGCAGCGGGGACGGATACAATCAGCCCCAGCATTTT. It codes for CASSGDGYNQPQHF.

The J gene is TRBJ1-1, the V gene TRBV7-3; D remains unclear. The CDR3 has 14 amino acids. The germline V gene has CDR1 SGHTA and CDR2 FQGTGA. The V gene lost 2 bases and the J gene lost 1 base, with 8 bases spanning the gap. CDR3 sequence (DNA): TGTGCCAGCAGCTTAGTGGCAGAGAACACTGAAGCTTTCTTT. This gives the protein CASSLVAENTEAFF.

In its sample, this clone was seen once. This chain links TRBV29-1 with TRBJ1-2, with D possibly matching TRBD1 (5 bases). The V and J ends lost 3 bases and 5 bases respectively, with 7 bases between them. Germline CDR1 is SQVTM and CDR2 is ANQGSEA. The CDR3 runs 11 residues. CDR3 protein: CSVERTYGYTF. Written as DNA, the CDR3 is TGCAGCGTTGAGCGGACATATGGCTACACCTTC. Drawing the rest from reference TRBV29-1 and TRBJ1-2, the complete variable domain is SAVISQKPSRDICQRGTSLTIQCQVDSQVTMMFWYRQQPGQSLTLIATANQGSEATYESGFVIDKFPISRPNLTFSTLTVSNMSPEDSSIYLCSVERTYGYTFGSGTRLTVV.

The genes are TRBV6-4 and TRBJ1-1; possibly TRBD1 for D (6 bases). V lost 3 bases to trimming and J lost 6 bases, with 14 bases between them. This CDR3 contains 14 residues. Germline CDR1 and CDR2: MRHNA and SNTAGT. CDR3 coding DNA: TGTGCCAGCAGTGAGGGGTCGGGGGGCGCTGAAGCTTTCTTT. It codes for CASSEGSGGAEAFF.

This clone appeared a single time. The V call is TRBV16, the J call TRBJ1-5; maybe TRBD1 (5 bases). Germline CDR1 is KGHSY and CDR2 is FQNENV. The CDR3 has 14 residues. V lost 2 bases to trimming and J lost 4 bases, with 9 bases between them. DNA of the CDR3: TGTGCCAGCAGCCAACGTGAGGGGAATCAGCCCCAGCATTTT. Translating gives CASSQREGNQPQHF.

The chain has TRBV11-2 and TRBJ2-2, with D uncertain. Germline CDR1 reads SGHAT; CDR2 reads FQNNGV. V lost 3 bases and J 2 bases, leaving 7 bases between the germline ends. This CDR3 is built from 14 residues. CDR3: CASSFFGNTGELFF. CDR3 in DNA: TGTGCCAGCAGCTTTTTTGGAAACACCGGGGAGCTGTTTTTT.

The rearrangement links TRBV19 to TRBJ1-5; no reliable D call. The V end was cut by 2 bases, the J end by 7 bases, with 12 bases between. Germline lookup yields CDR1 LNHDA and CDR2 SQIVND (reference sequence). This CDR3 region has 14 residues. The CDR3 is CASSISLIGQPQHF. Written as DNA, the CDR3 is TGTGCCAGTAGTATAAGTCTCATTGGACAGCCCCAGCATTTT.

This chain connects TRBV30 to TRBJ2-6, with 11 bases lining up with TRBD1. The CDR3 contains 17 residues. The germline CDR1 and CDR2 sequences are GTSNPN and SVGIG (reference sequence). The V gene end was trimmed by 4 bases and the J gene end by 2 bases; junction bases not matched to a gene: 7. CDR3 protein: CAWTKGQGAPGANVLTF. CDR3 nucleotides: TGTGCCTGGACGAAAGGACAGGGGGCGCCTGGGGCCAACGTCCTGACTTTC.